Below, 27 T cell receptor beta chains from the same sample are listed, as sequenced in a study of tumour-infiltrating T cells in Burkitt lymphoma. Data came from immunoSEQ multiplex PCR; TCRdb stores just in-frame clones and leaves some out. Of 3,000 to 5,000 clones listed, 11% to 15% are singletons. Material: tumor tissue. The receptor source for this set is a human donor with Burkitt lymphoma.

This sequence joins TRBV6-5 and TRBJ2-7; D not resolved. Germline-derived CDR1 and CDR2 are MNHEY and SVGAGI. This CDR3 is built from 13 residues. Trimming took 0 bases from V and 3 from J, leaving 6 bases between them. As DNA, the CDR3 is TGTGCCAGCAGTTACTCCCGCAGCTACGAGCAGTACTTC. Translating it yields CASSYSRSYEQYF.

The gene calls are TRBV5-6 and TRBJ1-1; D ambiguous. Trimming left V 4 bases short and J 1 base short, with 8 bases between. The germline CDR1 and CDR2 sequences are SGHDT and YYEEEE. The CDR3 is 13 amino acids. The CDR3 bases are TGTGCCAGCAGCCTCAAGCAGAACACTGAAGCTTTCTTT. Translating gives CASSLKQNTEAFF.

V is TRBV5-6 and J is TRBJ2-5, with 8 positions matching TRBD1. There are 13 residues in the CDR3. CDR1 is SGHDT, CDR2 YYEEEE, per germline. V lost 4 bases, J lost 3 bases, and 2 bases stayed unmatched. In DNA, the CDR3 is TGTGCCAGCAGCCGACAGGGGAAAGAGACCCAGTACTTC. Its protein is CASSRQGKETQYF. Combining the CDR3 with reference TRBV5-6 and TRBJ2-5 gives the whole variable domain DAGVTQSPTHLIKTRGQQVTLRCSPKSGHDTVSWYQQALGQGPQFIFQYYEEEERQRGNFPDRFSGHQFPNYSSELNVNALLLGDSALYLCASSRQGKETQYFGPGTRLLVL.

This chain connects TRBV27 to TRBJ2-3, with no clear D. The CDR3 is 14 amino acids. V gave up 0 bases and J gave up 6 bases, with 10 bases separating them. Looked up from germline, CDR1 is MNHEY and CDR2 is SMNVEV (reference sequence). Here the CDR3 DNA reads TGTGCCAGCAGTTTATCTCTGGGTCGGGATACGCAGTATTTT. It encodes CASSLSLGRDTQYF.

The genes are TRBV29-1 and TRBJ1-1; D remains ambiguous. Trimming stripped 2 bases from V and 0 bases from J, with 7 bases between. Germline V lookup: CDR1 SQVTM, CDR2 ANQGSEA. CDR3 length equals 13 residues. CDR3: CSVEYGMNTEAFF. The CDR3 bases are TGCAGCGTTGAATATGGGATGAACACTGAAGCTTTCTTT. The entire variable domain, with the rest obtained from reference TRBV29-1 and TRBJ1-1, is as follows: SAVISQKPSRDICQRGTSLTIQCQVDSQVTMMFWYRQQPGQSLTLIATANQGSEATYESGFVIDKFPISRPNLTFSTLTVSNMSPEDSSIYLCSVEYGMNTEAFFGQGTRLTVV.

Sample share makes this clone large. This chain joins TRBV7-8 and TRBJ2-1; maybe TRBD2 (6 bases). Germline V gene lookup returns CDR1 SGHVS and CDR2 FQNEAQ. This CDR3 spans 17 amino acids. V lost 8 bases to trimming and J lost 4 bases, with 24 bases between them. The CDR3 coding sequence is TGTGCCAGCCTCCTGGAGGGTTCCGGGGGTCCATACAATGAGCAGTTCTTC. The encoded protein is CASLLEGSGGPYNEQFF.

The chain employs TRBV23-1 and TRBJ2-7; TRBD2 matches at 10 bases. TRBV23-1 is known as an ORF, though its function is uncertain. V gave up 3 bases and J gave up 3 bases; unmatched junction bases: 8. The CDR3 spans 16 residues. The chain's CDR3 is CASSQAYEREGYEQYF. The CDR3 DNA follows: TGCGCCAGCAGTCAGGCGTACGAGCGGGAGGGCTACGAGCAGTACTTC.

The chain joins TRBV9 to TRBJ1-6; 11 positions match TRBD1. The germline V gene encodes CDR1 SGDLS and CDR2 YYNGEE. The CDR3 has 17 amino acids. Germline trimming cut 3 bases from V and 7 bases from J; bases unmatched to any gene: 9. CDR3 residues: CASSAPGTGGRNSPLHF. The CDR3 DNA reads TGTGCCAGCAGCGCTCCCGGGACAGGGGGACGAAATTCACCCCTCCACTTT.

This chain connects TRBV18 to TRBJ1-3; D unresolved. V was trimmed by 0 bases and J by 4 bases, leaving 10 bases between them. Germline assignment: CDR1 KGHSH and CDR2 LQKENI. This CDR3 is 15 amino acids long. CDR3 residues: CASSPPGGLGNTIYF. The CDR3 DNA reads TGTGCCAGCTCACCACCGGGAGGATTGGGAAACACCATATATTTT.

V and J are TRBV7-8 and TRBJ1-2, with TRBD1 matching 8 bases. Germline V lookup: CDR1 SGHVS, CDR2 FQNEAQ. The CDR3 totals 15 residues. Trimming cost V 0 bases and J 4 bases; bases outside gene matches: 4. This chain's CDR3 is CASSLARTGLYGYTF. The CDR3 region has the DNA TGTGCCAGCAGCTTAGCACGGACAGGGCTCTATGGCTACACCTTC.

This clone was picked up a small number of times. The chain has TRBV7-8 and TRBJ2-3; the D gene is possibly TRBD2 (6 bases). This CDR3 comprises 15 residues. CDR1 and CDR2 (germline): SGHVS, FQNEAQ. Trimming shortened V by 6 bases and J by 0 bases, and 13 bases separated the two germline ends. The CDR3 nucleotides read TGTGCCAGCAGTCAACCTGCGGGAAGCACAGATACGCAGTATTTT. It specifies CASSQPAGSTDTQYF.

This clone showed up just a few times. The rearrangement joins TRBV4-2 to TRBJ1-3; TRBD1 matches 7 bases. The length of the CDR3 is 16 residues. The V gene's germline CDR1 is LGHNA and CDR2 YNFKEQ. Trimming cost V 8 bases and J 0 bases; bases outside gene matches: 10. CDR3 in amino acids: CASGEGDRSSGNTIYF. The CDR3 DNA reads as TGTGCCAGCGGAGAGGGGGACAGAAGCTCTGGAAACACCATATATTTT.

The rearrangement joins TRBV5-4 to TRBJ2-7, with 7 bases lining up with TRBD2. J lost 2 bases, V lost 1 base, and 3 bases had no gene match. The germline CDR1 and CDR2 sequences are SGHNT and YYREEE (reference sequence). The CDR3 sequence is 14 residues long. This CDR3 reads CASSLRAGPYEQYF. DNA of the CDR3: TGTGCCAGCAGCTTGAGAGCGGGGCCCTACGAGCAGTACTTC.

V is TRBV5-1 and J is TRBJ1-2, with unresolved D. The CDR3 totals 13 residues. Germline CDR1 SGHRS, CDR2 YFSETQ. V was trimmed by 2 bases and J by 4 bases, leaving 9 bases between them. The CDR3 sequence: CASSFADLYGYTF. CDR3 DNA: TGCGCCAGCAGCTTTGCAGATCTCTATGGCTACACCTTC.

This clone came up a few times. The V gene is TRBV6-5, the J gene TRBJ1-1, with D possibly being TRBD1 (6 bases). Germline CDR1 and CDR2: MNHEY and SVGAGI. The CDR3 is made up of 13 amino acids. Trimming stripped 6 bases from V and 4 bases from J, with 12 bases between. This CDR3 reads CASRPDSLTEAFF. The CDR3, as DNA: TGTGCCAGCAGACCGGACAGTCTCACTGAAGCTTTCTTT.

This rearrangement joins TRBV27 to TRBJ2-7; D is unclear. V lost 8 bases to trimming and J lost 3 bases, with 8 bases between them. This CDR3 contains 11 residues. The V gene's germline CDR1 is MNHEY and CDR2 SMNVEV (reference sequence). The CDR3 sequence is CASFEGYEQYF. CDR3 nucleotides: TGTGCCAGCTTCGAAGGCTACGAGCAGTACTTC.

V and J are TRBV6-1 and TRBJ2-3, with no clear D. The CDR3 sequence is 14 residues long. The germline V and J ends were trimmed by 5 bases and 4 bases, with 13 bases remaining between them. The germline CDR1 and CDR2 sequences are MNHNS and SASEGT. The CDR3 here is CASSSMGIADTQYF. The CDR3 DNA follows: TGTGCCAGCAGTTCGATGGGAATCGCAGATACGCAGTATTTT.

The chain employs TRBV5-4 and TRBJ2-1, with D perhaps matching TRBD2 (5 bases). V was trimmed by 2 bases and J by 7 bases, leaving 16 bases between them. The CDR3 is 15 residues long. Germline V CDR1 and CDR2: SGHNT, YYREEE (reference sequence). CDR3 protein: CASSFTSGIVNEQFF. In nucleotides, the CDR3 is TGTGCCAGCAGCTTTACTAGTGGCATCGTGAATGAGCAGTTCTTC.

This clone occurred a few times. This chain connects TRBV6-6 to TRBJ2-7; tentative D call: TRBD1 (5 bases). Germline CDR1 and CDR2: MNHNY and SVGAGI (reference sequence). The length of the CDR3 is 13 residues. Trimming took 0 bases from V and 6 from J, leaving 9 bases between them. The CDR3 region is CASSYSSGREQYF. For the CDR3, the DNA is TGTGCCAGCAGTTACTCCTCAGGGCGCGAGCAGTACTTC.

The chain couples TRBV5-1 to TRBJ2-7, with a possible D match to TRBD2 (6 bases). V was trimmed by 4 bases and J by 3 bases, leaving 14 bases between them. The CDR3 sequence is 14 residues long. CDR1 is SGHRS, CDR2 YFSETQ, per germline. The CDR3 region has the DNA TGCGCCAGCAGCCCTCGGGACGGGGGCTACGAGCAGTACTTC. It encodes CASSPRDGGYEQYF.

The chain recombines TRBV6-5 with TRBJ1-1; D call uncertain. CDR3 length equals 14 residues. Trimming removed 2 bases at V and 8 bases at J, with 15 bases between. CDR1 is MNHEY, CDR2 SVGAGI, per germline. CDR3 nucleotides: TGTGCCAGCAGTTACACGGGAGGACGGTCAGAAGCTTTCTTT. Translation gives CASSYTGGRSEAFF.

The chain links TRBV6-1 to TRBJ1-2, with unresolved D. The CDR3 is made up of 13 amino acids. Germline CDR1 and CDR2: MNHNS and SASEGT. V gave up 8 bases and J gave up 4 bases, with 14 bases separating them. The CDR3 DNA is TGTGCCAGCTTCAAGGCCTTAATCTATGGCTACACCTTC. Its protein is CASFKALIYGYTF.

This clone was observed a few times. The chain carries TRBV6-6 and TRBJ2-3; D perhaps matches TRBD2 (5 bases). Between the trimmed V and J ends, which lost 7 bases and 1 base, there was a span of 9 bases. Germline V lookup: CDR1 MNHNY, CDR2 SVGAGI (reference sequence). The CDR3 length is 13 residues. The CDR3 nucleotides are TGTGCCAGCATAAGGACTGGCACAGATACGCAGTATTTT. Translated: CASIRTGTDTQYF.

This chain joins TRBV6-6 and TRBJ1-3; 7 nucleotides match TRBD1. Losses at the gene ends were 6 bases for V and 0 bases for J; bases not matched to a gene: 8. The CDR3 runs to 16 residues. Germline V gene data show CDR1 as MNHNY and CDR2 as SVGAGI (reference sequence). CDR3 DNA: TGTGCCAGCAGAGACAGGGAGCGGAGCTCTGGAAACACCATATATTTT. It translates to CASRDRERSSGNTIYF.

This clone was counted a few times. J is TRBJ2-7 and V is TRBV28, with D perhaps assigned TRBD1 or TRBD2 (5 bases each). CDR3 length: 14 amino acids. Germline CDR1 and CDR2: MDHEN and SYDVKM. Trimming shortened V by 6 bases and J by 0 bases, and 12 bases separated the two germline ends. In DNA, the CDR3 is TGTGCCAGCAGCCCTATGGGGGTCTCCTACGAGCAGTACTTC. Its protein is CASSPMGVSYEQYF.

This clone was seen more than once but under ten times. The chain uses TRBV15 and TRBJ2-3; no definite D call. Germline lookup yields CDR1 LNHNV and CDR2 YYDKDF (reference sequence). The CDR3 has 11 amino acids. V was cut by 6 bases and J by 4 bases, with 5 bases left in between. The CDR3 region is CATSEPDTQYF. The DNA of the CDR3 is TGTGCCACCAGTGAGCCAGATACGCAGTATTTT.

There are a few counts of this clone. This sequence joins TRBV29-1 and TRBJ2-7; D ambiguous. This CDR3 has 11 amino acids. Germline loops: CDR1 SQVTM, CDR2 ANQGSEA. Between the trimmed V and J ends, which lost 6 bases and 5 bases, there was a span of 11 bases. The CDR3 region has the DNA TGCAGCGTCCTCGCGGCCGACGAGCAGTACTTC. Encoded protein: CSVLAADEQYF.